This paragraph covers one T cell receptor beta chain sequence. The data belong to a study of blood T cell repertoires in COVID-19. The wider study: PBMCs, B-cell-depleted T cells, or T cells were the source of the cDNA or gDNA that made up the material.

The CDR3 totals 14 residues. The junction had 4 bases not matched to a gene; V was cut back by 5 bases and J by 2 bases. Per germline, CDR1 SGHTA and CDR2 FQGNSA. Produced via immunoSEQ multiplex PCR; TCRdb's table is partial and in-frame only. This sample has 65,000 to 70,000 clones, with 80% to 95% found just once. The sample taken for sequencing was peripheral blood. This chain joins TRBV7-2 and TRBJ2-7; 9 nucleotides align to TRBD2. The sequence was collected from a human donor with active COVID-19. The donor label of this sample is uncertain. The CDR3 coding sequence is TGTGCCAGCAGCCCTAGCGGGGCGGCCTACGAGCAGTACTTC. Its translation: CASSPSGAAYEQYF.